The rows below give T cell receptor beta chains drawn from one sample of a study of glioma-infiltrating T cells after dendritic cell vaccination. Some clones are missing from TCRdb's copy, which holds only in-frame ones; the method was immunoSEQ multiplex PCR. The sample holds 50,000 to 80,000 clones, 82% seen once. Sequenced here: blood, sampled before dendritic cell vaccination. The receptors shown here come from a human donor with glioblastoma. CDR3s include the opening cysteine and the closing phenylalanine or tryptophan. D genes are given only for firm matches. Where a row states a size, it is once, few, many or the class of an expanded clone; other rows omit it.

CDR3 length: 16
V gene: TRBV6-1
clone size: NA
D gene: TRBD1
J gene: TRBJ2-7
CDR3 protein: CASSEGDRDWDYEQYF

CDR3 length: 15
V gene: TRBV2
clone size: once
D gene: TRBD1
J gene: TRBJ2-3
CDR3 protein: CASSIRDSSTDTQYF

CDR3 length: 15
V gene: TRBV5-1
clone size: NA
D gene: TRBD1
J gene: TRBJ2-3
CDR3 protein: CASIKGASSTDTQYF

CDR3 length: 15
V gene: TRBV7-2
clone size: NA
D gene: TRBD1
J gene: TRBJ1-5
CDR3 protein: CASSLRTGQRWAQHF

CDR3 length: 15
V gene: TRBV6-1
clone size: NA
D gene: NA
J gene: TRBJ1-2
CDR3 protein: CASSLSQGQGYGYTF

CDR3 length: 11
V gene: TRBV2
clone size: NA
D gene: NA
J gene: TRBJ1-5
CDR3 protein: CASSEPGPQHF

CDR3 length: 13
V gene: TRBV6-6
clone size: NA
D gene: NA
J gene: TRBJ2-1
CDR3 protein: CASSYSRDNEQFF

CDR3 length: 15
V gene: TRBV5-1
clone size: NA
D gene: TRBD2
J gene: TRBJ2-1
CDR3 protein: CASSAGTSGVGEQFF

CDR3 length: 15
V gene: TRBV7-9
clone size: NA
D gene: NA
J gene: TRBJ1-6
CDR3 protein: CASSFYSSYNSPLHF

CDR3 length: 17
V gene: TRBV28
clone size: NA
D gene: NA
J gene: TRBJ1-6
CDR3 protein: CASSFPGVGSYNSPLHF

CDR3 length: 13
V gene: TRBV5-4
clone size: NA
D gene: TRBD1
J gene: TRBJ1-1
CDR3 protein: CASSWDRETEAFF

CDR3 length: 17
V gene: TRBV4-2
clone size: once
D gene: TRBD1
J gene: TRBJ2-7
CDR3 protein: CASSPSEGRQGAYEQYF

CDR3 length: 13
V gene: TRBV11-2
clone size: NA
D gene: NA
J gene: TRBJ1-2
CDR3 protein: CASSDSSNYGYTF

CDR3 length: 16
V gene: TRBV5-1
clone size: once
D gene: TRBD2
J gene: TRBJ2-2
CDR3 protein: CASSLRTSGNTGELFF

CDR3 length: 18
V gene: TRBV13
clone size: NA
D gene: TRBD1
J gene: TRBJ1-5
CDR3 protein: CASSPPWWQGESNQPQHF

CDR3 length: 15
V gene: TRBV6-5
clone size: NA
D gene: TRBD2
J gene: TRBJ2-1
CDR3 protein: CASSYSGGTWNEQFF

CDR3 length: 19
V gene: TRBV7-2
clone size: once
D gene: TRBD1
J gene: TRBJ2-7
CDR3 protein: CASSLISLGTAAFSYEQYF

CDR3 length: 13
V gene: TRBV2
clone size: NA
D gene: TRBD1
J gene: TRBJ2-1
CDR3 protein: CANPGQPYNEQFF

CDR3 length: 15
V gene: TRBV10-3
clone size: NA
D gene: TRBD2
J gene: TRBJ2-5
CDR3 protein: CAISEPTGGPKTQYF

CDR3 length: 15
V gene: TRBV11-1
clone size: once
D gene: TRBD2
J gene: TRBJ2-1
CDR3 protein: CASSLTGLAGDEQFF

CDR3 length: 12
V gene: TRBV18
clone size: NA
D gene: NA
J gene: TRBJ2-5
CDR3 protein: CASSPRGETQYF

CDR3 length: 15
V gene: TRBV19
clone size: NA
D gene: TRBD1
J gene: TRBJ2-2
CDR3 protein: CASTGQALGTGELFF

CDR3 length: 18
V gene: TRBV28
clone size: NA
D gene: NA
J gene: TRBJ1-1
CDR3 protein: CASSQTLVWGVSNTEAFF

CDR3 length: 16
V gene: TRBV2
clone size: NA
D gene: TRBD1
J gene: TRBJ2-2
CDR3 protein: CASTRGQGTLTGELFF

CDR3 length: 15
V gene: TRBV5-1
clone size: NA
D gene: TRBD1
J gene: TRBJ1-2
CDR3 protein: CASSRGGGGDQGYTF

CDR3 length: 14
V gene: TRBV5-1
clone size: NA
D gene: NA
J gene: TRBJ2-7
CDR3 protein: CASSLAGGSNEQYF

CDR3 length: 12
V gene: TRBV7-2
clone size: NA
D gene: NA
J gene: TRBJ2-1
CDR3 protein: CASSFQYNEQFF

CDR3 length: 17
V gene: TRBV7-2
clone size: NA
D gene: NA
J gene: TRBJ2-1
CDR3 protein: CASSLVSVGGGQNEQFF

CDR3 length: 14
V gene: TRBV6-1
clone size: NA
D gene: NA
J gene: TRBJ1-1
CDR3 protein: CASSEPGRGGEAFF

CDR3 length: 12
V gene: TRBV18
clone size: NA
D gene: NA
J gene: TRBJ1-1
CDR3 protein: CASLKDFSEAFF

CDR3 length: 16
V gene: TRBV28
clone size: NA
D gene: TRBD1
J gene: TRBJ1-1
CDR3 protein: CASSYLQGARDTEAFF

CDR3 length: 14
V gene: TRBV18
clone size: NA
D gene: TRBD1
J gene: TRBJ2-5
CDR3 protein: CASSPSGTGETQYF

CDR3 length: 13
V gene: TRBV7-8
clone size: NA
D gene: NA
J gene: TRBJ2-1
CDR3 protein: CASSFDWSTEQFF

CDR3 length: 15
V gene: TRBV7-9
clone size: NA
D gene: NA
J gene: TRBJ2-1
CDR3 protein: CASIKRRAGYNEQFF